Listed below are T cell receptor beta chains from one sample, sequenced in a study of blood T cell repertoires in COVID-19. Some clones are missing from TCRdb's copy, which holds only in-frame ones; the method was immunoSEQ multiplex PCR. The data hold about 200,000 clones, with roughly four fifths observed a single time. The sample taken for sequencing was peripheral blood. The source of these receptors is a human donor with acute or convalescent COVID-19. The donor label of this sample is uncertain. Both conserved end residues are part of each CDR3. A D gene is named only where the DNA matches it firmly. Clone sizes are given selectively: once, few, many, or a class where the clone is expanded.

TRBV10-1,-,-,TRBJ1-1,TGCGCCAGCAGTTCCGAGGGCGTGGGGAACACTGAAGCTTTCTTT,CASSSEGVGNTEAFF
TRBV7-2,-,few,TRBJ2-3,TGTGCCAGCAGCGGATCCGGGGTCCTCACAGATACGCAGTATTTT,CASSGSGVLTDTQYF
TRBV18,TRBD2,-,TRBJ2-7,TGTGCCAGCTCACTGACCGTAGCGGGAGGGGAGGAGCAGTACTTC,CASSLTVAGGEEQYF
TRBV29-1,-,-,TRBJ2-7,TGCAGCGTTGAAGGCGATCCGATGGGCCACGAGCAGTACTTC,CSVEGDPMGHEQYF
TRBV6-5,TRBD1,-,TRBJ1-2,TGTGCCGGAAACTCCGGGACAGCCCGCTATGGCTACACCTTC,CAGNSGTARYGYTF
TRBV27,-,-,TRBJ1-5,TGTGCCAGCAGTTTAGAGGGCGGATATAGCAATCAGCCCCAGCATTTT,CASSLEGGYSNQPQHF
TRBV15,-,-,TRBJ2-5,TGTGCCACCAGCAGAGATAAAGCACCACAAGAGACCCAGTACTTC,CATSRDKAPQETQYF
TRBV6-6,TRBD1,-,TRBJ1-5,TGTGCCAGCAGTATCCAGGGGGCGGGACAGCCCCAGCATTTT,CASSIQGAGQPQHF
TRBV5-1,TRBD2,-,TRBJ2-1,TGCGCCAGCAGCCCCATAGCGGGAGTGTCCTACAATGAGCAGTTCTTC,CASSPIAGVSYNEQFF
TRBV6-2/TRBV6-3,TRBD1,-,TRBJ1-5,TGTGCCAGCAGTCACATCCCCGGGACAGACAATCAGCCCCAGCATTTT,CASSHIPGTDNQPQHF
TRBV6-2/TRBV6-3,-,-,TRBJ2-7,TGTGCCAGCAGCCTCGTAGATGCAACCTACGAGCAGTACTTC,CASSLVDATYEQYF
TRBV23-1,-,-,TRBJ2-5,TGCGCCAGCAGTCGGGGGGAGCGGAGCTACCCTTCGGAGACCCAGTACTTC,CASSRGERSYPSETQYF
TRBV3-1/TRBV3-2,TRBD2,-,TRBJ2-7,TGTGCCAGCAGCAGACTAGCGGGAGCGGTGGAGCAGTACTTC,CASSRLAGAVEQYF
TRBV28,-,-,TRBJ1-1,TGTGCCAGCAGGGAAGACGGGGGGCGGGTGAACACTGAAGCTTTCTTT,CASREDGGRVNTEAFF
TRBV6-6,-,-,TRBJ1-1,TGTGCCAGCAGCCTAGCCCCCGGACAGCTCCGGACTGAAGCTTTCTTT,CASSLAPGQLRTEAFF
TRBV6-4,-,once,TRBJ2-6,TGTGCCAGCACCCCCGGCATGGGGCTCGGGGGGGCCAACGTCCTGACTTTC,CASTPGMGLGGANVLTF
TRBV9,TRBD1,-,TRBJ1-1,TGTGCCAGCAGCGCCTCCGGGACAGACATGAACACTGAAGCTTTCTTT,CASSASGTDMNTEAFF
TRBV29-1,-,-,TRBJ2-7,TGCAGCGTTGGGAATAGCGGTGAGCAGTACTTC,CSVGNSGEQYF
TRBV4-2,-,-,TRBJ1-1,TGTGCCAGCAGCCAGGCTCAAGGGGTGGCAACTTTCTTT,CASSQAQGVATFF
TRBV19,TRBD1,-,TRBJ2-2,TGTGCCAGTCAGACAGGGGGCACCGGGGAGCTGTTTTTT,CASQTGGTGELFF
TRBV18,TRBD1,once,TRBJ2-5,TGTGCCAGCTCACCGTTCAGTCAGGGGGCGGGAGAGACCCAGTACTTC,CASSPFSQGAGETQYF
TRBV10-3,TRBD1,-,TRBJ1-5,TGTGCCATCAGCAGGGGGTGGGATCAGCCCCAGCATTTT,CAISRGWDQPQHF
TRBV7-9,-,-,TRBJ1-2,TGTGCCAGCAGCCCCCCGGGCAGGGAAGGGTCTCTGAGGCATGGCTACACCTTC,CASSPPGREGSLRHGYTF
TRBV7-9,-,-,TRBJ1-6,TGTGCCAGCAGCCCGGCGGCTACGACCAATTCACCCCTCCACTTT,CASSPAATTNSPLHF
TRBV9,TRBD1,-,TRBJ2-1,TGTGCCAGCAGCTTTAGACAGGGGGCGCATGAGCAGTTCTTC,CASSFRQGAHEQFF
TRBV5-1,-,few,TRBJ2-2,TGCGCCAGCGCGACCCGGGAGTACGTCACCGGGGAGCTGTTTTTT,CASATREYVTGELFF
TRBV7-9,TRBD2,few,TRBJ2-7,TGTGCCAGCAGCCATAGCGGGACCGGAGGCGAGCAGTACTTC,CASSHSGTGGEQYF
TRBV28,-,-,TRBJ1-2,TGTGCCAGCAGTTCCAAGAGTGGCTACACCTTC,CASSSKSGYTF
TRBV18,-,-,TRBJ1-2,TGTGCCAGCTCACCGGCAGGGACTCCTGGCTATGGCTACACCTTC,CASSPAGTPGYGYTF
TRBV6-6,TRBD1,-,TRBJ2-7,TGTGCCAGCAGTTACCCGGGACAGGTTCTCGAGCAGTACTTC,CASSYPGQVLEQYF
TRBV7-9,-,once,TRBJ2-7,TGTGCCAGCAGCCCGGGTAGACTACCAGCCTACGAGCAGTACTTC,CASSPGRLPAYEQYF
TRBV5-1,-,-,TRBJ2-5,TGCGCCAGCAGCCCTGGGGGCGGGAGAGGTTCAGAGACCCAGTACTTC,CASSPGGGRGSETQYF
TRBV5-1,-,-,TRBJ2-7,TGCGCCAGCAGCCTCGGGACAAAAACCTACGAGCAGTACTTC,CASSLGTKTYEQYF
TRBV29-1,TRBD2,-,TRBJ2-1,TGCAGCGTGCGGGACTGGACTAGCGGATTCAATGAGCAGTTCTTC,CSVRDWTSGFNEQFF
TRBV24-1,-,-,TRBJ2-5,TGTGCCACCAGTGACCGTTCAGTCCAAGAGACCCAGTACTTC,CATSDRSVQETQYF
TRBV27,-,once,TRBJ2-7,TGTGCCAGCTCGAGGCCGGGACTCGTGACCTACGAGCAGTACTTC,CASSRPGLVTYEQYF
TRBV12-3/TRBV12-4,-,-,TRBJ2-1,TGTGCCAGCAGTCCCCAGGGGTGGAATGAGCAGTTCTTC,CASSPQGWNEQFF
TRBV15,TRBD2,-,TRBJ2-2,TGTGCCACCAGCAGAGATGCGAGCGGGAGCCGAAGCGGGGAGCTGTTTTTT,CATSRDASGSRSGELFF
TRBV27,TRBD2,-,TRBJ2-7,TGTGCCAGCAGCTGGCGACTAGCGGGCACAACCCGCTCCGAGCAGTACTTC,CASSWRLAGTTRSEQYF
TRBV5-6,-,-,TRBJ2-5,TGTGCCAGCAGCCCCGCTCCGGGGGAGACCCAGTACTTC,CASSPAPGETQYF
TRBV6-5,-,-,TRBJ2-7,TGTGCCAGCAGTTATGAGGGTTCCTACGAGCAGTACTTC,CASSYEGSYEQYF
TRBV19,TRBD1,-,TRBJ1-4,TGTGCCAGTAGTATACTCGGGACAGGGAACGAAAAACTGTTTTTT,CASSILGTGNEKLFF
TRBV30,TRBD2,-,TRBJ2-5,TGTGCCTGGAGTGTACCACTAGCGGGAGTCGGGGAGACCCAGTACTTC,CAWSVPLAGVGETQYF
TRBV10-3,TRBD1,-,TRBJ2-5,TGTGCCATCAGTGAGTCAGGACAGGGTACCTCCCAAGAGACCCAGTACTTC,CAISESGQGTSQETQYF
TRBV9,-,-,TRBJ1-1,TGTGCCAGCAGCGTAGAGGCAGGGGCCCGTGAAGCTTTCTTT,CASSVEAGAREAFF
TRBV6-5,TRBD1,-,TRBJ1-2,TGTGCCAGCAGTTACCTGGGACAGGGGAACTATGGCTACACCTTC,CASSYLGQGNYGYTF
TRBV18,TRBD2,-,TRBJ2-3,TGTGCCAGCTCACCCTTGAGGTTAGCGGGAGCTATGGATACGCAGTATTTT,CASSPLRLAGAMDTQYF
TRBV3-1/TRBV3-2,-,few,TRBJ1-4,TGTGCCAGCAGTCCAGTCGGGTCCCTCGAAAAACTGTTTTTT,CASSPVGSLEKLFF
TRBV19,-,-,TRBJ1-5,TGTGCCAGTGGCCGGACAGTCAATCAGCCCCAGCATTTT,CASGRTVNQPQHF
TRBV7-9,-,-,TRBJ2-7,TGTGCCAGCAGCTCCAGGGGCCCCTACGAGCAGTACTTC,CASSSRGPYEQYF
TRBV7-2,-,-,TRBJ1-5,TGTGCCAGCAGCTTAGAGAGCAGGGGCGGTCAGCCCCAGCATTTT,CASSLESRGGQPQHF
TRBV1,-,-,TRBJ1-5,TGCACCAGCAGCCCCCGGGACAGGGGAGATCAGCCCCAGCATTTT,CTSSPRDRGDQPQHF
TRBV6-4,TRBD1,-,TRBJ1-6,TGTGCCAGCAGCCCGGGACAGGGGCTTAATTCACCCCTCCACTTT,CASSPGQGLNSPLHF
TRBV27,TRBD1,-,TRBJ1-1,TGTGCCAGCAGCCTCCAACGGGGACAGGAAGCTTTCTTT,CASSLQRGQEAFF